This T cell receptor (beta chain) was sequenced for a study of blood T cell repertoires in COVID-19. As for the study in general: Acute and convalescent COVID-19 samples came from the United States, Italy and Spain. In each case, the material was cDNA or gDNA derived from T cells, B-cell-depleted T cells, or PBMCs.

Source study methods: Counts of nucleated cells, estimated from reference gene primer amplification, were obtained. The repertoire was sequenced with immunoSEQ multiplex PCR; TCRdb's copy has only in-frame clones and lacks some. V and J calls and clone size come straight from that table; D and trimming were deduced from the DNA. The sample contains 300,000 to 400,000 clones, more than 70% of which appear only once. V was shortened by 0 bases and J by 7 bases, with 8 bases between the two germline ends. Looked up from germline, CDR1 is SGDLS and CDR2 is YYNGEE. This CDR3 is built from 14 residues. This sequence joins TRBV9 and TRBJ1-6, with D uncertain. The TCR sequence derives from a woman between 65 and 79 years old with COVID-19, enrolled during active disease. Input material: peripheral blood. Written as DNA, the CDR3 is TGTGCCAGCAGCGTAGGGGCAGCCAATTCACCCCTCCACTTT. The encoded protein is CASSVGAANSPLHF.